This TCR beta chain stems from a study of cytomegalovirus exposure and HLA in healthy donors. The V and J ends lost 5 bases and 2 bases respectively, with 8 bases between them. Per germline, CDR1 SGHTS and CDR2 YDEGEE. The CDR3 has 14 amino acids. Only one count was recorded for this clone. Donors sampled were nominally healthy, though unrecorded immune exposures were likely. Researchers ran the PCR with 60 Vbeta and 13 Jbeta primers. Assay used: immunoSEQ multiplex PCR; TCRdb lists only in-frame clones, some missing. This sample has around 100,000 clones, with about 70% found just once. This receptor was identified in a man aged 25 to 45 in good health and CMV-seropositive. The sample consisted of PBMCs. The chain has TRBV5-8 and TRBJ2-6; D gene ambiguous. In DNA form, the CDR3 reads TGTGCCAGCAGATCGAGGACTGGGGCCAACGTCCTGACTTTC. Amino acid sequence: CASRSRTGANVLTF.